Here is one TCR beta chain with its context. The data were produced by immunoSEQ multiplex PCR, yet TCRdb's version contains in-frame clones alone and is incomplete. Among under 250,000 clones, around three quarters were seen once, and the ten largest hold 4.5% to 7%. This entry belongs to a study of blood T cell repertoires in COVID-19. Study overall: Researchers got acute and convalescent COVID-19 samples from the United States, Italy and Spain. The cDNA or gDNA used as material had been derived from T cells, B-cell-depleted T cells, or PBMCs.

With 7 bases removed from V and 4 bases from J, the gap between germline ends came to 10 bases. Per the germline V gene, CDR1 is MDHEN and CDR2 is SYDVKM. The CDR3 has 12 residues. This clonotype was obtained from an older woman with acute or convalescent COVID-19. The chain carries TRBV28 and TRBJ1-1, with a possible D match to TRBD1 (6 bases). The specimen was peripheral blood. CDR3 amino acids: CASMVGGTEAFF. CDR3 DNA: TGTGCCAGCATGGTAGGGGGCACTGAAGCTTTCTTT.